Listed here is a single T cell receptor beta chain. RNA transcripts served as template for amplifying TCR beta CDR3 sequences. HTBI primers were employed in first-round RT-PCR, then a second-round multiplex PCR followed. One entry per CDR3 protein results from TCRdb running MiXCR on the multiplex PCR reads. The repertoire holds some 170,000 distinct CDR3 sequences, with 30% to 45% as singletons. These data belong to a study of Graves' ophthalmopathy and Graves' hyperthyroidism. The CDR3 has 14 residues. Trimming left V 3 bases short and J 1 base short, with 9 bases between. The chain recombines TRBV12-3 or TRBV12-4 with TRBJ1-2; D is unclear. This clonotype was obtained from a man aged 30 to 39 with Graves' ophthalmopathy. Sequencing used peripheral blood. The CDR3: CASSFSRNNYGYTF. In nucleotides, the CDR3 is TGTGCCAGCAGTTTTTCTCGCAATAACTATGGCTACACCTTC.